A single T cell receptor beta chain is shown here with its context. Its antigen is undetermined. These data come from a study of cytomegalovirus exposure and HLA in healthy donors. Study summary: Drawn from HLA-typed donors, some 80 million unique TCRs were held in an early data release. Study findings and constraints: 150 or so TCR beta chains were listed as cytomegalovirus-associated. In vitro assays verified that three CMV-associated chains recognized CMV antigens specifically.

The PCR had 60 Vbeta and 13 Jbeta primers. How the authors handled the data: In a later analysis, some 80 million unique TCR beta chains included roughly 11 million shared by two or more donors. Profiling relied on immunoSEQ multiplex PCR, and the TCRdb table lists in-frame clones only, not all of them. V, J and clone size derive from that table, while D and trimming were established from the DNA sequence. The sample includes about 77,000 clones, 75% to 85% of them seen just once. The CDR3 consists of 17 residues. V shed 1 base and J 2 bases; nucleotides not matched to a gene: 8. Germline-derived CDR1 and CDR2 are GTSNPN and SVGIG (reference sequence).

The sequence derives from a man in his forties in good health and CMV-seronegative. The specimen was PBMCs. The chain has TRBV30 and TRBJ1-5; 10 positions match TRBD1. The CDR3 region is CAWSAPGQGMGNQPQHF. CDR3 in DNA: TGTGCCTGGAGTGCCCCGGGACAGGGGATGGGCAATCAGCCCCAGCATTTT.